The clone carrying this T cell receptor beta chain turned up a few times. The data originate from a study of CD8+ T cells in alopecia areata. Treatment indicated: oral pan-JAK inhibitor, 5-10 mg twice daily. The sequencing template was cDNA reverse transcribed from extracted RNA. The method was immunoSEQ multiplex PCR; TCRdb's version includes in-frame clones alone and lacks a portion of them. The data show 150,000 to 200,000 clones, approximately 57% seen once. From germline, CDR1 is SQVTM and CDR2 ANQGSEA. The germline V and J ends were trimmed by 4 bases and 2 bases, with 6 bases remaining between them. There are 11 residues in the CDR3.

This chain connects TRBV29-1 to TRBJ2-7; D ambiguous. The sample was CD4+ T cells sorted from blood, taken at week 24, from a patient treated with tofacitinib. The origin of this receptor is a human donor with alopecia areata. DNA of the CDR3: TGCAGCGTTGTGGTAACCTACGAGCAGTACTTC. Translating gives CSVVVTYEQYF.